Listed here are 23 T cell receptor beta chains from one sample, sequenced in a study of OX40 agonist ivuxolimab in advanced cancers. Libraries were prepared by immunoSEQ multiplex PCR; TCRdb keeps only in-frame clonotypes and omits some of them. The table shows 91,000 or so clones, with approximately 94% occurring only once. The sample consisted of CD4+ or CD8+ T cells sorted from blood, taken in a trial of the OX40 agonist ivuxolimab. The receptors here all came from an adult with an advanced solid tumor such as melanoma, head and neck, liver or kidney cancer.

This chain uses TRBV7-2 with TRBJ2-3; D is undetermined. The CDR3 is made up of 12 amino acids. Germline values: CDR1 SGHTA, CDR2 FQGNSA. V lost 2 bases to trimming and J lost 5 bases, with 5 bases between them. The chain's CDR3 is CASSLRLDTQYF. CDR3 bases: TGTGCCAGCAGCTTAAGGCTAGATACGCAGTATTTT.

This clone was detected only once. The gene calls are TRBV5-4 and TRBJ2-1; TRBD1 matches at 8 bases. The CDR3 covers 15 residues. Germline CDR1 reads SGHNT; CDR2 reads YYREEE (reference sequence). With V trimmed by 1 base and J by 6 bases, 6 bases remained unmatched. The CDR3 DNA is TGTGCCAGCAGCTTGTGGACAGGGATACCCAATGAGCAGTTCTTC. This sequence encodes CASSLWTGIPNEQFF. Filled out from reference TRBV5-4 and TRBJ2-1, the complete variable domain reads ETGVTQSPTHLIKTRGQQVTLRCSSQSGHNTVSWYQQALGQGPQFIFQYYREEENGRGNFPPRFSGLQFPNYSSELNVNALELDDSALYLCASSLWTGIPNEQFFGPGTRLTVL.

Written as DNA, the CDR3 is TGTGCCAGCAGCTTAGCGCGGCAGGGGATCCGTCGCACAGATACGCAGTATTTT. It is translated as CASSLARQGIRRTDTQYF. The V and J genes are TRBV7-2 and TRBJ2-3, with a tentative D call TRBD1 (6 bases). The V gene's germline CDR1 is SGHTA and CDR2 FQGNSA. This CDR3 comprises 18 residues. Trimming removed 0 bases at V and 1 base at J, with 17 bases between.

The chain carries TRBV7-2 and TRBJ1-1; D remains ambiguous. V lost 2 bases, J lost 3 bases, and 19 bases lay in between. The CDR3 length is 17 residues. Germline CDR1 reads SGHTA; CDR2 reads FQGNSA. CDR3 DNA sequence: TGTGCCAGCAGCTTATCGGCAAGGGTCGAATCGTACACTGAAGCTTTCTTT. As protein: CASSLSARVESYTEAFF.

Worth noting for this clone: One junction end disagrees with the germline gene, perhaps due to a read error. The chain uses TRBV6-5 and TRBJ1-6; a weak D match, TRBD1 (5 bases). Germline-derived CDR1 and CDR2 are MNHEY and SVGAGI. This CDR3 contains 11 residues. This chain's CDR3 is CASSSGRIGLF. The CDR3 DNA follows: TGTGCCAGCAGTTCAGGGCGTATTGGGCTTTTT.

The chain links TRBV28 to TRBJ2-3; TRBD1 might be the D (5 bases). V lost 7 bases and J 8 bases, leaving 19 bases between the germline ends. The germline CDR1 and CDR2 sequences are MDHEN and SYDVKM. The CDR3 consists of 14 residues. This chain's CDR3 is CASTSLGRVATQYF. CDR3 in DNA: TGTGCCAGCACCTCCCTCGGCAGGGTTGCTACGCAGTATTTT.

J is TRBJ2-1 and V is TRBV5-4; TRBD2 matches at 9 bases. Germline V lookup: CDR1 SGHNT, CDR2 YYREEE (reference sequence). The CDR3 sequence is 17 residues long. Trimming removed 7 bases from V and 7 bases from J; junction bases left unmatched: 18. CDR3 region: CASLPGGVAGARNEQFF. The CDR3 DNA sequence: TGTGCCAGCTTACCCGGGGGGGTAGCGGGAGCAAGGAATGAGCAGTTCTTC.

The chain uses TRBV6-6 and TRBJ2-7; 14 nucleotides line up with TRBD2. The length of the CDR3 is 15 residues. The germline V gene encodes CDR1 MNHNY and CDR2 SVGAGI (reference sequence). J was trimmed by 8 bases and V by 6 bases; bases with no gene match: 9. In nucleotides, the CDR3 is TGTGCCAGCAGCCACGGCGGGACTAGCGGGAGTAAGCAGTACTTC. Residues: CASSHGGTSGSKQYF.

This sequence joins TRBV2 and TRBJ2-3, with D maybe TRBD2 (5 bases). Between the trimmed V and J ends, which lost 4 bases and 4 bases, there was a span of 15 bases. This CDR3 has 15 amino acids. CDR1 and CDR2 from the germline V gene are SNHLY and FYNNEI. CDR3 sequence (DNA): TGTGCCAGCAGTGCGCGCGGGCTAGCTTCAGATACGCAGTATTTT. As protein: CASSARGLASDTQYF.

This clone has more than one count but fewer than ten. The chain joins TRBV6-1 to TRBJ1-6; D unclear. CDR3 size: 13 residues. The germline V gene has CDR1 MNHNS and CDR2 SASEGT. Deletions cut 4 bases from V and 5 bases from J, with 6 bases between. DNA of the CDR3: TGTGCCAGCAGTGTGCGCGATAATTCACCCCTCCACTTT. This codes for CASSVRDNSPLHF.

V is TRBV14 and J is TRBJ1-2; possible D gene TRBD1, 5 bases. The CDR3 extends over 15 amino acids. Trimming left V 4 bases short and J 8 bases short, with 20 bases between. Germline CDR1 reads SGHDN; CDR2 reads FVKESK. The CDR3 region has the DNA TGTGCCAGCAGCCGATCCGGGGCCGGGCCGGGGGGCTACACCTTC. It is translated as CASSRSGAGPGGYTF. The full variable domain, with the rest looked up from reference TRBV14 and TRBJ1-2, is EAGVTQFPSHSVIEKGQTVTLRCDPISGHDNLYWYRRVMGKEIKFLLHFVKESKQDESGMPNNRFLAERTGGTYSTLKVQPAELEDSGVYFCASSRSGAGPGGYTFGSGTRLTVV.

The chain carries TRBV7-9 and TRBJ2-3; D is undetermined. Germline-derived CDR1 and CDR2 are SEHNR and FQNEAQ (reference sequence). V was shortened by 3 bases and J by 7 bases, with 8 bases between the two germline ends. This CDR3 has 12 residues. CDR3 sequence: CASSFRANTQYF. In nucleotides, the CDR3 is TGTGCCAGCAGCTTCCGGGCAAATACGCAGTATTTT.

V is TRBV6-1 and J is TRBJ1-6; 7 positions match TRBD1. Germline V gene lookup returns CDR1 MNHNS and CDR2 SASEGT. V lost 6 bases, J lost 10 bases, and 9 bases stayed unmatched. The CDR3 loop spans 14 amino acids. CDR3 residues: CASRTQGFGSPLHF. The CDR3 nucleotides read TGTGCCAGCAGGACACAGGGGTTTGGGTCACCCCTCCACTTT.

The chain recombines TRBV5-1 with TRBJ2-5, with 8 bases aligning to TRBD1. Unmatched junction bases numbered 10, after V lost 4 bases and J lost 5 bases. This CDR3 has 15 amino acids. CDR1 is SGHRS and CDR2 is YFSETQ in the germline V gene. Here the CDR3 reads CASSPPSGTGETQYF. The CDR3 DNA is TGCGCCAGCAGCCCTCCTTCGGGGACAGGCGAGACCCAGTACTTC.

V gene TRBV28 combines with J gene TRBJ2-7; 8 bases fit TRBD1. In germline, CDR1 is MDHEN, CDR2 SYDVKM. The length of the CDR3 is 14 residues. With V trimmed by 6 bases and J by 0 bases, 4 bases remained unmatched. CDR3 sequence: CASRKQGGSYEQYF. CDR3 in DNA: TGTGCCAGCAGGAAACAGGGGGGCTCCTACGAGCAGTACTTC.

The chain is built from TRBV4-1 and TRBJ2-1; 12 bases line up with TRBD2. The CDR3 loop spans 17 amino acids. Trimming cost V 2 bases and J 8 bases; bases outside gene matches: 10. Germline lookup yields CDR1 MGHRA and CDR2 YSYEKL. The CDR3 region is CASSQTVTPSGRDEQFF. CDR3 in DNA: TGCGCCAGCAGCCAAACCGTAACCCCTAGCGGGAGGGATGAGCAGTTCTTC.

The chain combines TRBV19 with TRBJ2-7; a possible D gene is TRBD2 (7 bases). The ends were cut back, 3 bases at V and 7 bases at J, with 16 bases in the middle. CDR1 is LNHDA and CDR2 is SQIVND in the germline V gene (reference sequence). CDR3 length: 14 residues. The CDR3 loop reads CASSIPGGPEEQYF. Written as DNA, the CDR3 is TGTGCCAGTAGTATTCCCGGGGGGCCTGAGGAGCAGTACTTC. Variable domain in full (rest from reference TRBV19 and TRBJ2-7): DGGITQSPKYLFRKEGQNVTLSCEQNLNHDAMYWYRQDPGQGLRLIYYSQIVNDFQKGDIAEGYSVSREKKESFPLTVTSAQKNPTAFYLCASSIPGGPEEQYFGPGTRLTVT.

The J gene is TRBJ2-2, the V gene TRBV4-2; 8 bases fit TRBD1. The CDR3 contains 15 residues. V gave up 6 bases and J gave up 0 bases; unmatched junction bases: 3. Germline assignment: CDR1 LGHNA and CDR2 YNFKEQ. In DNA, the CDR3 is TGTGCCAGCAGACGGGGACAGGCGAACACCGGGGAGCTGTTTTTT. Its translation is CASRRGQANTGELFF.

The chain links TRBV7-9 to TRBJ2-7; TRBD1 matches 9 bases. Germline CDR1 reads SEHNR; CDR2 reads FQNEAQ (reference sequence). With V trimmed by 5 bases and J by 5 bases, 7 bases remained unmatched. CDR3 length: 14 amino acids. CDR3 sequence reads: CASSLGQGKNEQYF. For the CDR3, the DNA is TGTGCCAGCAGCCTGGGACAGGGTAAAAACGAGCAGTACTTC.

The chain couples TRBV7-2 to TRBJ1-2; D not resolved. V gave up 8 bases and J gave up 4 bases, with 11 bases separating them. Germline values: CDR1 SGHTA, CDR2 FQGNSA. The CDR3 has 12 residues. CDR3 sequence: CASSEGLYGYTF. In nucleotides, the CDR3 is TGTGCCAGCTCAGAAGGACTCTATGGCTACACCTTC.

This clone is a singleton in its sample. This rearrangement joins TRBV7-3 to TRBJ2-1, with 11 bases aligning to TRBD2. Per germline, CDR1 SGHTA and CDR2 FQGTGA. V was clipped by 5 bases and J by 7 bases; unmatched bases: 10. The CDR3 spans 16 residues. The CDR3 reads CASSRIIAGGVNEQFF. The CDR3 nucleotides are TGTGCCAGCAGCCGAATTATAGCGGGAGGGGTGAATGAGCAGTTCTTC. The entire variable domain, with the rest obtained from reference TRBV7-3 and TRBJ2-1, is as follows: GAGVSQTPSNKVTEKGKYVELRCDPISGHTALYWYRQSLGQGPEFLIYFQGTGAADDSGLPNDRFFAVRPEGSVSTLKIQRTERGDSAVYLCASSRIIAGGVNEQFFGPGTRLTVL.

In nucleotides, the CDR3 is TGTGCCAGTAGTTTAAGGGGACACCCGGCGACCCAGTACTTC. Translated, it gives CASSLRGHPATQYF. The chain carries TRBV19 and TRBJ2-5; D is perhaps TRBD1 (6 bases). CDR1 is LNHDA, CDR2 SQIVND, per germline (reference sequence). V was clipped by 5 bases and J by 7 bases, with 17 bases between them. The CDR3 runs 14 residues.

The J gene is TRBJ1-6, the V gene TRBV18, with D perhaps matching TRBD1 (5 bases). V lost 1 base, J lost 8 bases, and 9 bases lay in between. CDR1 and CDR2 (germline): KGHSH, LQKENI. The CDR3 contains 14 residues. CDR3 sequence: CASSPRGGDSPLHF. The CDR3 nucleotides read TGTGCCAGCTCACCACGGGGGGGGGATTCACCCCTCCACTTT.